Listed below are T cell receptor beta chains from one sample, sequenced in a study of shared clonotypes between healthy human individuals. Produced via immunoSEQ multiplex PCR; TCRdb's table is partial and in-frame only. The profile shows about 1.5 million clones, around 95% of them singletons. The sequencing sample was made of naive CD4+ T cells sorted from blood. These receptors were obtained from a young man in good health. The CDR3 runs from the conserved cysteine through the conserved F or W. A D gene is named only where the DNA matches it firmly. Where a row states a size, it is once, few, many or the class of an expanded clone; other rows omit it.

15	NA	TRBV7-2	TRBJ2-1	TRBD1	TGTGCCAGCAGCCCAACCGGGACAGGGTACAATGAGCAGTTCTTC	CASSPTGTGYNEQFF
14	NA	TRBV6-5	TRBJ1-1	NA	TGTGCCAGCAGTAAGGCCGGGGTGGGGTCGGATGCTTTCTTT	CASSKAGVGSDAFF
13	NA	TRBV12-5	TRBJ1-5	NA	TGTGCTAGTGCCCCTAGGTTGGGTCAGCCCCAGCATTTT	CASAPRLGQPQHF
16	once	TRBV4-3	TRBJ1-4	TRBD1	TGCGCCAGCAGCCTGCGACCTGACAGGGGGCTCGGAAAACTGTTTTTT	CASSLRPDRGLGKLFF
17	NA	TRBV7-2	TRBJ2-7	TRBD1	TGTGCCAGCAGCTCAGGGGGGACGACAGGGGTTGTAGGCGAGCAGTACTTC	CASSSGGTTGVVGEQYF
13	NA	TRBV4-3	TRBJ2-1	NA	TGCGCCAGTAGCCAAGATCCGACGTCGGAGCAGTTCTTC	CASSQDPTSEQFF
13	NA	TRBV10-3	TRBJ1-1	NA	TGTGCCATCAGTGGACCAGGGGAGGCTGAAGCTTTCTTT	CAISGPGEAEAFF
12	NA	TRBV6-5	TRBJ2-2	NA	TGTGCCAGCAGACGAGATGCCGGGGAGCTGTTTTTT	CASRRDAGELFF
14	NA	TRBV7-8	TRBJ1-5	NA	TGTGCCAGCAGCTTAGACGCCGAGGGACACAGCTTAAGTTTT	CASSLDAEGHSLSF
14	NA	TRBV19	TRBJ1-4	NA	TGTGCCAGTAGTTCCCAGGGGCACAATGAAAAACTGTTTTTT	CASSSQGHNEKLFF
13	NA	TRBV29-1	TRBJ2-3	TRBD1	TGCAGCGTTAGGACAGGGTGGCCAGATACGCAGTATTTT	CSVRTGWPDTQYF
15	NA	TRBV5-4	TRBJ2-7	TRBD2	TGTGCCAGCAGCCCCACTAGCGGGAGTCTTTCCGAGCAGTACTTC	CASSPTSGSLSEQYF
18	NA	TRBV11-2	TRBJ2-5	NA	TGTGCCAGCAGCTTATTTCGGGTGGGAGGTTCGGTCCAAGAGACCCAGTACTTC	CASSLFRVGGSVQETQYF
19	NA	TRBV7-9	TRBJ2-1	TRBD2	TGTGCCAGCAGCTCTCGATGGACTAGCGGAAAGAGCTCCTACAATGAGCAGTTCTTC	CASSSRWTSGKSSYNEQFF
16	NA	TRBV7-9	TRBJ2-2	TRBD2	TGTGCCAGCAGCTTGCTAGCGGGAGTACACACCGGGGAGCTGTTTTTT	CASSLLAGVHTGELFF
12	NA	TRBV5-6	TRBJ1-1	NA	TGTGCCAGCAGCCTGGTGCTCGGGGAGGCTTTCTTT	CASSLVLGEAFF
16	NA	TRBV9	TRBJ2-7	NA	TGTGCCAGCAGCGTGGGCTCACCACCGTTAACCTACGAGCAGTACTTC	CASSVGSPPLTYEQYF
17	NA	TRBV5-4	TRBJ2-2	TRBD2	TGTGCCAGCAGCCCGGGGCGAGCGGGAGGACGCACCGGGGAGCTGTTTTTT	CASSPGRAGGRTGELFF
16	NA	TRBV7-2	TRBJ2-7	NA	TGTGCCAGCAGCCCCAGGGCTAGCGTGAGGGGCTACGAGCAGTACTTC	CASSPRASVRGYEQYF
15	NA	TRBV11-2	TRBJ2-7	TRBD1	TGTGCCAGCAGTTATCCCGGGACAGCGAACTACGAGCAGTACTTC	CASSYPGTANYEQYF
11	NA	TRBV5-1	TRBJ2-1	NA	TGCGCCAGCATATACGACAATGAGCAGTTCTTC	CASIYDNEQFF
14	NA	TRBV7-2	TRBJ1-4	NA	TGTGCCAGCAGCTCGGACCCGGATACGGGAAAACTGTTTTTT	CASSSDPDTGKLFF
14	NA	TRBV5-1	TRBJ1-3	NA	TGCGCCAGCAGCTTGGCCTCGGGGGGAAACACCATATATTTT	CASSLASGGNTIYF
16	NA	TRBV4-1	TRBJ2-2	NA	TGCGCCAGCAGGCCCCTCCCGGGACCCACCACCGGGGAGCTGTTTTTT	CASRPLPGPTTGELFF
17	NA	TRBV27	TRBJ1-2	TRBD1	TGTGCCAGCAGTCCGGACAGGGGGGGTGGAAGAAACTATGGCTACACCTTC	CASSPDRGGGRNYGYTF
12	NA	TRBV18	TRBJ2-5	TRBD1	TGTGCCAGCTCACCCAGGGGGGAGACCCAGTACTTC	CASSPRGETQYF
14	NA	TRBV28	TRBJ1-2	TRBD1	TGTGCCAGCAGTGAGAGGGGGCGCTTACAGGGCTACACCTTC	CASSERGRLQGYTF
16	NA	TRBV19	TRBJ2-4	TRBD2	TGTGCCAGTAGTTTACTAGCGGGAGGGCCCTCAAACATTCAGTACTTC	CASSLLAGGPSNIQYF
15	NA	TRBV10-3	TRBJ2-1	TRBD2	TGTGCCATCAGTGAAACCGGGACTACGGACAATGAGCAGTTCTTC	CAISETGTTDNEQFF
15	once	TRBV27	TRBJ1-2	NA	TGTGCCAGCAGTGGTGCGGAGGGGAGAGACTATGGCTACACCTTC	CASSGAEGRDYGYTF
16	NA	TRBV21-1	TRBJ2-7	NA	TGTGCCAGCAGCAAAGGGCGGCCGACGGCCACCTACGAGCAGTACTTC	CASSKGRPTATYEQYF
15	NA	TRBV13	TRBJ2-7	NA	TGTGCCAGCAGCTTAGGGGGAAAGTTCTCCTACGAGCAGTACTTC	CASSLGGKFSYEQYF
17	once	TRBV4-2	TRBJ1-3	TRBD1	TGTGCCAGCAGCCAGAGGGACAGCCGACCCTCTGGAAACACCATATATTTT	CASSQRDSRPSGNTIYF
11	NA	TRBV7-2	TRBJ2-7	NA	TGTGCCAGCAGGGGGGGCTACGAGCAGTACTTC	CASRGGYEQYF
14	NA	TRBV9	TRBJ1-5	NA	TGTGCCAGCAGCGTAGAGGGGTCCAATCAGCCCCAGCATTTT	CASSVEGSNQPQHF
14	NA	TRBV12-5	TRBJ1-2	NA	TGTGCTAGTGGTTTGGTATATGGGGACGCAAAATACACCTTC	CASGLVYGDAKYTF
15	NA	TRBV9	TRBJ2-1	TRBD2	TGTGCCAGCACCCCCCTGGGGGAGGGCCGTGATGAGCAGTTCTTC	CASTPLGEGRDEQFF
16	NA	TRBV9	TRBJ2-7	TRBD2	TGTGCCAGCAGCGTAGAGGGACTAGCCCTAATAGGCGAGCAGTACTTC	CASSVEGLALIGEQYF
16	NA	TRBV10-2	TRBJ1-5	NA	TGCGCCAGCAGTGAGTCTAACCAGGGCTCTTATCAGCCCCAGCATTTT	CASSESNQGSYQPQHF
15	NA	TRBV6-6	TRBJ1-4	TRBD1	TGTGCCAGCAGAGAATCAGGGGGCGCAGAGGAAAAACTGTTTTTT	CASRESGGAEEKLFF